This T cell receptor (beta chain) was recovered during a study of identical twins. Study outcomes and limitations: Cross-sectional statistical analysis, not tracking of the same donors, underpinned the conclusions. Insertion counts were lower in abundant cord blood beta clonotypes, a trend that memory repertoires did not show.

This clonotype has only a few counts. Its cognate antigen is unknown. TCRdb re-analysed the 5' RACE reads in MiXCR, keeping a single row per CDR3 protein. The table lists 300,000 to 400,000 distinct CDR3 sequences, about 12% of them singletons, with approximately 7.9% in the top ten. The germline V gene encodes CDR1 DFQATT and CDR2 SNEGSKA (reference sequence). The germline V and J ends were trimmed by 1 base and 10 bases, with 11 bases remaining between them. This CDR3 is 12 amino acids long. This sample also appeared in a second study, on yellow fever vaccine responses in identical twins.

The source of this sequence is a woman aged 18-29 years in good health. The sequenced sample consisted of CD8+ T cells sorted from blood. The genes are TRBV20-1 and TRBJ2-1, with D perhaps matching TRBD1 (5 bases). CDR3 in amino acids: CSARVSGPEQFF. Here the CDR3 DNA reads TGCAGTGCTAGAGTATCAGGGCCGGAGCAGTTCTTC.